This paragraph covers one TCR beta chain sequence. The sample comes from a study of Graves' ophthalmopathy and Graves' hyperthyroidism. RNA transcripts were the template, and TCR beta CDR3 regions were amplified from them. Second-round multiplex PCR followed a first-round RT-PCR using HTBI primers. MiXCR, applied by TCRdb to the multiplex PCR reads, yields one record per CDR3 protein. The data hold about 480,000 distinct CDR3 sequences, with approximately 14% observed a single time. Sequences were obtained from blood. The sequence derives from a woman in her 30s with Graves' ophthalmopathy.

The CDR3 loop is CASSVGSGRQNTEAFF. DNA of the CDR3: TGTGCCAGCAGCGTCGGTTCAGGTCGCCAGAACACTGAAGCTTTCTTT. The V and J genes are TRBV9 and TRBJ1-1; D call uncertain. Germline V lookup: CDR1 SGDLS, CDR2 YYNGEE. The CDR3 sequence is 16 residues long. Trimming removed 2 bases at V and 1 base at J, with 15 bases between.